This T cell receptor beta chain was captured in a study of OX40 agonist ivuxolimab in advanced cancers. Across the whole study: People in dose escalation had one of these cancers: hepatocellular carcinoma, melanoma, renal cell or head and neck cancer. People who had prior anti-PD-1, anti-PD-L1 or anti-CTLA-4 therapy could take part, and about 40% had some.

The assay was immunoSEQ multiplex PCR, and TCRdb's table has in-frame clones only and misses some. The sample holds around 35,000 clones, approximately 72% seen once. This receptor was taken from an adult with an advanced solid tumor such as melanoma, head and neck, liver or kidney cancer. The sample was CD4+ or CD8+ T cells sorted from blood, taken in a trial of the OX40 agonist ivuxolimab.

CDR3 bases: TGTGCCAGCAGTTTATTGTCGGGGGGGCAAGATACGCAGTATTTT. This sequence encodes CASSLLSGGQDTQYF. The chain combines TRBV28 with TRBJ2-3, with 8 bases matching TRBD2. The germline gives CDR1 MDHEN, CDR2 SYDVKM. The CDR3 has 15 amino acids. Unmatched junction bases numbered 5, after V lost 1 base and J lost 5 bases.